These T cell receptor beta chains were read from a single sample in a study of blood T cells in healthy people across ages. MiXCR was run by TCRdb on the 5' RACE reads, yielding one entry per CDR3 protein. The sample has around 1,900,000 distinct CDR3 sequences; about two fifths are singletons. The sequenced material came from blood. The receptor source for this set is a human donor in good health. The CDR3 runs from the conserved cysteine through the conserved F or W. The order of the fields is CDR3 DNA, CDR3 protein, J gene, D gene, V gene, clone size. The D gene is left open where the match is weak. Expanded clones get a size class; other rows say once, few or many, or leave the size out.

TGTGCCATCAGCGCCGGGACCCGAGGTACTAATGAAAAACTGTTTTTT,CAISAGTRGTNEKLFF,TRBJ1-4,.,TRBV10-3,few
TGTGCCAGCTCGTACGACAGGGAATCCTACAATGAGCAGTTCTTC,CASSYDRESYNEQFF,TRBJ2-1,TRBD1,TRBV18,few
TGTGCCAGCTCCGCCCGGGACAGGGATGCTTATGGCTACACCTTC,CASSARDRDAYGYTF,TRBJ1-2,TRBD1,TRBV18,.
TGTGCCAGCAGCCGCCCCGGTCCCTCCTACAATGAGCAGTTCTTC,CASSRPGPSYNEQFF,TRBJ2-1,.,TRBV7-9,.
TGTGCCAGCAGTTCGGTAGCGGGGGGCGTCCAAGAGACCCAGTACTTC,CASSSVAGGVQETQYF,TRBJ2-5,TRBD2,TRBV27,.
TGTGCCAGCAGTTTAGGATGGCGTAGGGGTGAAAAACTGTTTTTT,CASSLGWRRGEKLFF,TRBJ1-4,.,TRBV12-3/TRBV12-4,.
TGCGCCAGCAGCCAAGTGCTAGGGGGGGGATACGAGCAGTACTTC,CASSQVLGGGYEQYF,TRBJ2-7,.,TRBV4-1,.
TGTGCCTCCGCACCGGGACAGGGGTTAGCCAAAAACATTCAGTACTTC,CASAPGQGLAKNIQYF,TRBJ2-4,TRBD1,TRBV7-3,many
TGCGCCAGCAGCCTGACCCAGTGGGCATTAAAGGAGGCTTTCTTT,CASSLTQWALKEAFF,TRBJ1-1,.,TRBV4-1,.
TGTGCCAGCAGCTTTTCCCTCTCCGAGCAGTACTTC,CASSFSLSEQYF,TRBJ2-7,.,TRBV7-2,many
TGCAGTGCTGGAGATATGGACGGGTTCTATGGCTACACCTTC,CSAGDMDGFYGYTF,TRBJ1-2,.,TRBV20-1,.
TGTGCCAGCAGCTTGAGGGACAGATATCAGCCCCAGCATTTT,CASSLRDRYQPQHF,TRBJ1-5,TRBD1,TRBV5-6,.
TGTGCCAGCAGCCAAGATTTGGAGGCCTACGAGCAGTACTTC,CASSQDLEAYEQYF,TRBJ2-7,.,TRBV3-1,few
TGTGCCAGCAGTCAAGGTGCGACCCAGCATTTT,CASSQGATQHF,TRBJ1-5,.,TRBV11-2,.
TGTGCCAGCAGTACTACAGGGGGCGAAGGAAAACTGTTTTTT,CASSTTGGEGKLFF,TRBJ1-4,TRBD1,TRBV12-3/TRBV12-4,.
TGTGCCAGCAGCTTAGCCCTAGCGGGGGGGATTAACAATGAGCAGTTCTTC,CASSLALAGGINNEQFF,TRBJ2-1,TRBD2,TRBV7-8,few
TGCGCCAGCAGCTTGCGGCACGCCACTGAAGCTTTCTTT,CASSLRHATEAFF,TRBJ1-1,.,TRBV5-1,.
TGTGCCAGCAGGGAGAACGGTGGGAGTTACGAGCAGTACTTC,CASRENGGSYEQYF,TRBJ2-7,.,TRBV6-2/TRBV6-3,few
TGTGCCACCAGCAGGCGGGGGCTGAACACTGAAGCTTTCTTT,CATSRRGLNTEAFF,TRBJ1-1,.,TRBV15,.
TGTGCCAGCAGACCGACCCTAGCGGGGGGCCACAATGAGCAGTTCTTC,CASRPTLAGGHNEQFF,TRBJ2-1,TRBD2,TRBV3-1,few
TGTGCCAGCAGTTTAGTCCGGGAGGGACCCCTCCACTTT,CASSLVREGPLHF,TRBJ1-6,.,TRBV28,.
TGTGCCAGCAGGCCCATCGGGACCCTCCTATCCTGCGAGCAGTACTTC,CASRPIGTLLSCEQYF,TRBJ2-7,.,TRBV6-2/TRBV6-3,.
TGTGCCACCAGCAGCCTCCTGGGTGGTTACACAGATACGCAGTATTTT,CATSSLLGGYTDTQYF,TRBJ2-3,.,TRBV15,.
TGTGCCAGCAGTTTAGCGACAGGGCGGGGCTACACCTTC,CASSLATGRGYTF,TRBJ1-2,TRBD1,TRBV12-3/TRBV12-4,.
TGTGCCAGCAGTTTAGGGACTGATTATTACGAGCAGTACTTC,CASSLGTDYYEQYF,TRBJ2-7,.,TRBV27,few
TGTGCCAGCAACTTAGCGTTTGGGGGGGGAGTTATGCTCTACGAGCAGTACTTC,CASNLAFGGGVMLYEQYF,TRBJ2-7,TRBD2,TRBV7-2,.
TGCGCCAGCAGCCAAGCCCCCCTCCCCCAGGGCAAAAATGAAAAACTGTTTTTT,CASSQAPLPQGKNEKLFF,TRBJ1-4,.,TRBV4-3,.
TGTGCCAGCAGCTCATACACCCTGAACACTGAAGCTTTCTTT,CASSSYTLNTEAFF,TRBJ1-1,.,TRBV7-3,few
TGTGCCAGCAGCTTATTGGCTCGGGGGGGCGAGCAGTACTTC,CASSLLARGGEQYF,TRBJ2-7,TRBD2,TRBV7-2,.
TGTGCCAGCAGCTTAACGATCTATCATAAGGGTGGCAATCAGCCCCAGCATTTT,CASSLTIYHKGGNQPQHF,TRBJ1-5,.,TRBV7-3,.
TGTGCCAGCGGGGACCGGACAGGGACCTCCTACGAGCAGTACTTC,CASGDRTGTSYEQYF,TRBJ2-7,TRBD1,TRBV12-3/TRBV12-4,.
TGTGCCAGCAGTCCAATACACTCTGACAGTGGTCAAGAGACCCAGTTCTTC,CASSPIHSDSGQETQFF,TRBJ2-1,.,TRBV27,.
TGCAGCGTTACCCGGACAGGTGAAGCTTTCTTT,CSVTRTGEAFF,TRBJ1-1,TRBD1,TRBV29-1,.
TGTGCCAGCAGCATTCGTGGCGGCTATGGCTACACCTTC,CASSIRGGYGYTF,TRBJ1-2,.,TRBV7-2,.
TGCGCCAGCAGCAACACTTTAGGGGCGGCTGATCAGCCCCAGCATTTT,CASSNTLGAADQPQHF,TRBJ1-5,.,TRBV5-1,.
TGTGCCAGACCTCGCAGGGAGCTGTCTGACGAGCAGTACTTC,CARPRRELSDEQYF,TRBJ2-7,.,TRBV25-1,.
TGTGCCAGCAGTTACGGGACGGGAACTGAAGCTTTCTTT,CASSYGTGTEAFF,TRBJ1-1,.,TRBV6-5,few
TGTGCCAGCAGCTTAGGGGTAGCGGGAACCACAGATACGCAGTATTTT,CASSLGVAGTTDTQYF,TRBJ2-3,TRBD2,TRBV7-2,few
TGTGCCAGCAGCGCATCTGGAGCGGGGCCGCAGGTAGATACGCAGTATTTT,CASSASGAGPQVDTQYF,TRBJ2-3,TRBD2,TRBV4-1,.
TGTGCCAGTTCGACAGGGAATAGCAATCAGCCCCAGCATTTT,CASSTGNSNQPQHF,TRBJ1-5,TRBD1,TRBV6-2/TRBV6-3,few
TGCAGCGTTGGCCTAAGCGGGGGGCCGGAAGAGACCCAGTACTTC,CSVGLSGGPEETQYF,TRBJ2-5,TRBD2,TRBV29-1,.
TGCAGCGTTGATGAAGCGGGAGCCTCTGGGGCCAACGTCCTGACTTTC,CSVDEAGASGANVLTF,TRBJ2-6,TRBD2,TRBV29-1,once
TGCAGTGCTGTCCGGGACAGGGGAACCTACGAGCAGTACTTC,CSAVRDRGTYEQYF,TRBJ2-7,TRBD1,TRBV20-1,.
TGCAGCGTTGAAACCGTAAAGGACATCCCCTATGGCTACACCTTC,CSVETVKDIPYGYTF,TRBJ1-2,.,TRBV29-1,many
TGCAGTGCTGCCTCGGGGAGGGAGCTCAGTGTCTACACCTTC,CSAASGRELSVYTF,TRBJ1-2,.,TRBV20-1,.
TGTGCCACCAGGAAGTCCTCTTATAGCAATCAGCCCCAGCATTTT,CATRKSSYSNQPQHF,TRBJ1-5,.,TRBV15,.
TGCGCCTGCAGCCAATTGGCGGGGGGCCGGGTAGATACGCAGTATTTT,CACSQLAGGRVDTQYF,TRBJ2-3,TRBD2,TRBV4-1,.
TGCAGTGCTAGAGATCGACAGGGGGGGAATGAAAAACTGTTTTTT,CSARDRQGGNEKLFF,TRBJ1-4,TRBD1,TRBV20-1,.
TGTGCTAGCAGCTCTATAAGGAAGAATGAGCAGTTCTTC,CASSSIRKNEQFF,TRBJ2-1,.,TRBV7-7,.
TGTGCCAGCAGCCTCCAGGGGGACGATCCTGAAGCTTTCTTT,CASSLQGDDPEAFF,TRBJ1-1,TRBD1,TRBV7-8,.
TGCAGTGCTAGAGATCCCGTGCGGGGGTCCTACGAGCAGTACTTC,CSARDPVRGSYEQYF,TRBJ2-7,TRBD2,TRBV20-1,.
TGCGCCAGCAGCCCCGATCCGGGACAGGGGGCGGAAGCTTTCTTT,CASSPDPGQGAEAFF,TRBJ1-1,TRBD1,TRBV5-1,.